These T cell receptor beta chains were read from a single sample in a study of shared clonotypes between healthy human individuals. Measured with immunoSEQ multiplex PCR; TCRdb has only the in-frame clones, and not every one. The table has about 2.2 million clones, around 93% seen once. The sequenced sample consisted of naive CD8+ T cells from PBMCs. The receptors come from a man aged 18 to 30 in good health. Some clones in this sample may be carry-over from other donors' samples. The CDR3 runs from the conserved cysteine through the conserved F or W. Expanded clones get a size class; other rows say once, few or many, or leave the size out.

TRBJ2-2	TRBV13	NA	CASSLGGINTGELFF
TRBJ2-7	TRBV6-5	NA	CASKPVSLSEQYF
TRBJ2-7	TRBV29-1	NA	CSVPRGGGSYEQYF
TRBJ1-5	TRBV28	few	CASRANQPQHF
TRBJ2-7	TRBV6-5	NA	CASSLGGWSEQYF
TRBJ1-3	TRBV6-1	NA	CASSGDSSGNTIYF
TRBJ2-1	TRBV9	once	CASSVTGSGGDEQFF
TRBJ2-3	TRBV5-1	NA	CASSLGSFSADTQYF
TRBJ2-7	TRBV6-5	NA	CASSRLAGDEQYF
TRBJ1-1	TRBV27	once	CASSLSLQGGFGGKWFGEAFF
TRBJ2-1	TRBV7-9	NA	CASSEGGGPNYNEQFF
TRBJ2-2	TRBV4-3	NA	CASSQGTGRDGELFF
TRBJ2-1	TRBV19	once	CASSESGGGSINNEQFF
TRBJ2-7	TRBV21-1	NA	CASSKTLFYEQYF
TRBJ2-2	TRBV11-2	NA	CASSLEASWKENTGELFF